One and the same sample provided the 17 T cell receptor beta chains below, sequenced in a study of CD4 T cells in relation to SARS-CoV-2 and coronaviruses (dated by TCRdb to the early 2020s). Preparation of the library involved the immunoSEQ multiplex PCR assay. Imported from immuneACCESS, the table was reduced by TCRdb to in-frame sequences with V and J called. These copies leave out some clones; in studies compared against another copy, an unresolved V gene accounts for under half, and the cause of the remainder is not known. This sample is represented by about 35,000 clones; around 77% of them were singletons. The ten largest clones add up to about a fifth of the sample. Antigens of these TCRs are unknown. Specimen: memory CD4+ T cells from PBMCs, cultured in vitro. The cell subset or site label for this specimen denotes: memory (non-naive) CD4+ T cells. The receptors were sampled from an adult with COVID-19.

There are a few counts of this clone. This CDR3 reads CASDTIPGQINQPQHF. Here the CDR3 DNA reads TGTGCCAGCGACACTATCCCGGGACAGATTAATCAGCCCCAGCATTTT. The rearrangement uses TRBV28 and TRBJ1-5, with 7 bases fitting TRBD1. The junction had 14 bases not matched to a gene; V was cut back by 8 bases and J by 4 bases. This CDR3 is 16 amino acids long. The V gene's germline CDR1 is MDHEN and CDR2 SYDVKM.

The rearrangement uses TRBV15 and TRBJ2-1, with 7 bases lining up with TRBD2. After removal of 0 bases from V and 12 bases from J, the junction contained 11 bases not matched to a gene. Germline CDR1 and CDR2: LNHNV and YYDKDF (reference sequence). This CDR3 is built from 15 residues. CDR3 DNA sequence: TGTGCCACCAGCAGAGATAAGGCCGGGGGGTCTTCGCAGTTCTTC. Translated, it gives CATSRDKAGGSSQFF.

The chain uses TRBV20-1 and TRBJ2-7; D tentatively reads TRBD1 or TRBD2 (5 bases each). V was pared by 3 bases and J by 2 bases, with 14 bases between. Germline CDR1 DFQATT, CDR2 SNEGSKA (reference sequence). The CDR3 is 14 residues long. The CDR3 reads CSASWGGPAYEQYF. The CDR3 nucleotides are TGCAGTGCTAGTTGGGGCGGGCCGGCCTACGAGCAGTACTTC.

The chain is built from TRBV5-1 and TRBJ2-1; 9 bases line up with TRBD2. J gave up 1 base and V 2 bases, and 1 base lay outside the gene matches. This CDR3 has 15 residues. Germline CDR1 SGHRS, CDR2 YFSETQ. The CDR3 bases are TGCGCCAGCAGCTTTAGCGGGAGTTCCTACAATGAGCAGTTCTTC. As protein: CASSFSGSSYNEQFF.

The chain is built from TRBV19 and TRBJ2-7, with D maybe TRBD2 (6 bases). Germline assignment: CDR1 LNHDA and CDR2 SQIVND (reference sequence). The CDR3 has 16 residues. Trimming removed 3 bases at V and 2 bases at J, with 17 bases between. CDR3 in DNA: TGTGCCAGTAGTATGGAGGGTCGCGGCGGTCCCTACGAGCAGTACTTC. Translating it yields CASSMEGRGGPYEQYF.

The V call is TRBV6-5, the J call TRBJ2-3; 11 bases map to TRBD1. The germline gives CDR1 MNHEY, CDR2 SVGAGI. The CDR3 contains 16 residues. V trimming: 2 bases; J trimming: 2 bases; junction bases outside the gene matches: 3. The CDR3 spells CASSYGQGAYTDTQYF. CDR3 DNA sequence: TGTGCCAGCAGTTACGGACAGGGGGCTTACACAGATACGCAGTATTTT.

In DNA, the CDR3 is TGTGCCAGCAGCTTAAGACCCGTGGACGAGCAGTACTTC. As protein: CASSLRPVDEQYF. The genes are TRBV7-2 and TRBJ2-7; no firm D call. Germline CDR1 is SGHTA and CDR2 is FQGNSA. The CDR3 is made up of 13 amino acids. The V gene lost 2 bases and the J gene lost 5 bases, with 10 bases spanning the gap.

The chain joins TRBV27 to TRBJ2-7, with 7 bases matching TRBD1. Germline V gene data show CDR1 as MNHEY and CDR2 as SMNVEV (reference sequence). V lost 6 bases and J lost 0; bases outside the gene matches: 5. The CDR3 has 14 residues. The CDR3 loop reads CASSRQGPSYEQYF. The DNA of the CDR3 is TGTGCCAGCAGCCGACAGGGACCCTCCTACGAGCAGTACTTC.

This clone was seen a few times. The gene calls are TRBV2 and TRBJ1-2; TRBD1 aligns across 10 bases. The germline V gene has CDR1 SNHLY and CDR2 FYNNEI. V lost 9 bases to trimming and J lost 6 bases; unmatched junction nucleotides: 7. The CDR3 length is 13 residues. The DNA for the CDR3 is TGTGCCAGATATGGGACAGGGGATGATGGCTACACCTTC. It translates to CARYGTGDDGYTF.

V and J are TRBV12-3 or TRBV12-4 and TRBJ2-5; the D gene is possibly TRBD2 (5 bases). The ends were cut back, 3 bases at V and 5 bases at J, with 10 bases in the middle. The CDR3 has 13 residues. CDR3 coding DNA: TGTGCCAGCAGTTTTGCGGGTCGGGAGACCCAGTACTTC. This encodes CASSFAGRETQYF.

This chain connects TRBV28 to TRBJ2-7; 8 positions agree with TRBD1. V was pared by 7 bases and J by 7 bases, with 12 bases of the junction left unmatched. The CDR3 is made up of 14 amino acids. CDR1 is MDHEN and CDR2 is SYDVKM in the germline V gene. This CDR3 is CASMVGTGLREQYF. DNA of the CDR3: TGTGCCAGCATGGTCGGGACAGGCCTTCGGGAGCAGTACTTC.

The chain recombines TRBV7-3 with TRBJ2-5; D call uncertain. The CDR3 loop spans 13 amino acids. Trimming took off 1 base at V and 5 bases at J, with 8 bases between the two ends. CDR1 SGHTA and CDR2 FQGTGA come from the germline V gene. The CDR3 is CASSLRPSETQYF. Here the CDR3 DNA reads TGTGCCAGCAGCTTAAGACCCAGCGAGACCCAGTACTTC.

This clone was seen just once. V is TRBV5-4 and J is TRBJ2-2; D call uncertain. The germline V gene encodes CDR1 SGHNT and CDR2 YYREEE (reference sequence). The CDR3 contains 15 residues. Trimming removed 1 base from V and 0 bases from J, with 7 bases in between. The CDR3 is CASSLRTPNTGELFF. The CDR3 region has the DNA TGTGCCAGCAGCTTGAGGACGCCGAACACCGGGGAGCTGTTTTTT.

The rearrangement joins TRBV15 to TRBJ1-1; no clear D gene. V lost 0 bases and J 5 bases, leaving 7 bases between the germline ends. The length of the CDR3 is 13 residues. From germline, CDR1 is LNHNV and CDR2 YYDKDF (reference sequence). The CDR3 spells CATSRDYVTEAFF. As DNA, the CDR3 is TGTGCCACCAGCAGAGATTACGTAACTGAAGCTTTCTTT.

This chain links TRBV18 with TRBJ2-1; the D gene is possibly TRBD2 (5 bases). The germline gives CDR1 KGHSH, CDR2 LQKENI. V lost 1 base and J lost 4, with 29 bases in between. This CDR3 has 21 residues. CDR3 protein: CASSPLDRIPRTLMGYNEQFF. The CDR3 DNA reads TGTGCCAGCTCACCACTCGATAGAATTCCTAGGACTCTTATGGGGTACAATGAGCAGTTCTTC.

The chain links TRBV28 to TRBJ2-1; weak D call: TRBD1 (6 bases). The CDR3 totals 16 residues. Per germline, CDR1 MDHEN and CDR2 SYDVKM. The ends were cut back, 6 bases at V and 0 bases at J, with 15 bases in the middle. For the CDR3, the DNA is TGTGCCAGCAGCTTGACCGGGACACCCTCCTACAATGAGCAGTTCTTC. This encodes CASSLTGTPSYNEQFF.

The V call is TRBV28, the J call TRBJ1-2; tentative D call: TRBD1 (6 bases). This CDR3 spans 14 amino acids. Trimming took 1 base from V and 0 from J, leaving 6 bases between them. Germline values: CDR1 MDHEN, CDR2 SYDVKM. CDR3 bases: TGTGCCAGCAGTTTATCAGGGGCTAACTATGGCTACACCTTC. Its translation is CASSLSGANYGYTF.